The rows below give T cell receptor beta chains drawn from one sample of a study of OX40 agonist ivuxolimab in advanced cancers. Clones were read by immunoSEQ multiplex PCR, and TCRdb kept only the in-frame ones, dropping some. The sample shows roughly 11,000 clones, around 84% of them seen only once. The material was CD4+ or CD8+ T cells sorted from blood, obtained in a trial of the OX40 agonist ivuxolimab. The source of these receptors is an adult with an advanced solid tumor such as melanoma, head and neck, liver or kidney cancer. The CDR3 runs from the conserved cysteine through the conserved F or W. A D gene is named only where the DNA matches it firmly. Clone size is given for some rows only: seen once, a few or many times, or a class if the clone is expanded.

J	V	size	D	CDR3	DNA
TRBJ1-1	TRBV6-5	-	-	CASSYSAIGAVEAFF	TGTGCCAGCAGTTACTCGGCGATTGGAGCCGTAGAAGCTTTCTTT
TRBJ2-5	TRBV27	-	-	CASSQPSTRWETQYF	TGTGCCAGCAGCCAACCGTCGACTAGGTGGGAGACCCAGTACTTC
TRBJ2-7	TRBV7-8	few	TRBD1	CASSQTGQGAAEQYF	TGTGCCAGCAGCCAAACCGGACAGGGGGCGGCCGAGCAGTACTTC
TRBJ1-1	TRBV27	once	-	CASSFGGLNTEAFF	TGTGCCAGCAGTTTCGGGGGGCTGAACACTGAAGCTTTCTTT
TRBJ1-1	TRBV7-9	-	-	CASSLLKDTEAFF	TGTGCCAGCAGCTTACTGAAGGACACTGAAGCTTTCTTT
TRBJ2-2	TRBV9	-	-	CASSLYNGGEGNTGELFF	TGTGCCAGCAGCCTATACAACGGAGGGGAAGGGAACACCGGGGAGCTGTTTTTT
TRBJ1-5	TRBV6-6	once	-	CASSMGRQGNQPQHF	TGTGCCAGCAGTATGGGGAGACAAGGTAATCAGCCCCAGCATTTT
TRBJ2-3	TRBV13	-	TRBD2	CASSFLAEIDTQYF	TGTGCCAGCAGCTTTCTAGCGGAAATAGATACGCAGTATTTT
TRBJ2-5	TRBV15	-	-	CATSRIHPQETQYF	TGTGCCACCAGCAGGATTCACCCCCAAGAGACCCAGTACTTC
TRBJ1-3	TRBV6-6	-	-	CASQAGLAGNTIYF	TGTGCCAGTCAGGCGGGCTTAGCTGGAAACACCATATATTTT
TRBJ2-1	TRBV7-6	-	-	CASSLEADNNEQFF	TGTGCCAGCAGCTTAGAGGCAGATAACAATGAGCAGTTCTTC
TRBJ2-7	TRBV10-3	-	TRBD1	CAIREPGQGNYEQYF	TGTGCCATCAGGGAACCGGGACAGGGAAACTACGAGCAGTACTTC
TRBJ1-5	TRBV27	-	-	CASSLHSNQPQHF	TGTGCCAGCAGTTTGCATAGCAATCAGCCCCAGCATTTT
TRBJ2-3	TRBV11-2	-	-	CASSLSDTQYF	TGTGCCAGCAGCTTGTCCGATACGCAGTATTTT
TRBJ2-1	TRBV5-1	once	TRBD1	CASSLLRDSYNEQFF	TGCGCCAGCAGCTTACTCCGGGACAGCTACAATGAGCAGTTCTTC
TRBJ2-7	TRBV19	-	TRBD1	CASSMGQGAYEQYF	TGTGCCAGTAGTATGGGGCAGGGGGCCTACGAGCAGTACTTC
TRBJ2-5	TRBV25-1	-	-	CASSPYQYQETQYF	TGTGCCAGCAGCCCGTATCAGTACCAAGAGACCCAGTACTTC
TRBJ2-2	TRBV2	-	-	CASSERQGAAGELFF	TGTGCCAGCAGTGAACGGCAGGGCGCTGCCGGGGAGCTGTTTTTT
TRBJ1-2	TRBV30	-	-	CARGWGSNYGYTF	TGTGCCCGGGGATGGGGGTCTAACTATGGCTACACCTTC
TRBJ1-4	TRBV6-5	-	-	CASSYNEKLFF	TGTGCCAGCAGTTACAATGAAAAACTGTTTTTT
TRBJ2-1	TRBV11-3	-	-	CASSAGAGPLDEQFF	TGTGCCAGCAGCGCAGGGGCGGGGCCCCTCGATGAGCAGTTCTTC
TRBJ2-5	TRBV2	-	TRBD2	CASSEAGGQETQYF	TGTGCCAGCAGTGAGGCGGGAGGGCAAGAGACCCAGTACTTC
TRBJ2-1	TRBV7-9	-	-	CASSVPSSYNEQFF	TGTGCCAGCAGCGTTCCTAGCTCCTACAATGAGCAGTTCTTC
TRBJ2-5	TRBV30	-	TRBD2	CAWVGGKETQYF	TGTGCCTGGGTGGGGGGGAAAGAGACCCAGTACTTC
TRBJ2-2	TRBV30	-	TRBD1	CAWSPAGTGSTGELFF	TGTGCCTGGAGTCCGGCGGGGACAGGGAGCACCGGGGAGCTGTTTTTT
TRBJ2-1	TRBV11-3	-	-	CASSLLQGHNEQFF	TGTGCCAGCAGCCTTCTACAGGGCCACAATGAGCAGTTCTTC
TRBJ2-7	TRBV28	-	-	CASGRDSFYEQYF	TGTGCCAGCGGGAGGGACAGTTTCTACGAGCAGTACTTC
TRBJ1-2	TRBV28	-	TRBD1	CASSLNPGQGHYGYTF	TGTGCCAGCAGTTTAAATCCGGGACAGGGACACTATGGCTACACCTTC
TRBJ1-1	TRBV2	-	-	CASSELGRTEAFF	TGTGCCAGCAGTGAACTGGGGAGGACTGAAGCTTTCTTT
TRBJ2-4	TRBV4-1	-	TRBD2	CASSQVGGGNIQYF	TGCGCCAGCAGCCAAGTGGGGGGGGGAAACATTCAGTACTTC
TRBJ1-1	TRBV7-9	-	-	CASSTHTLGEAFF	TGTGCCAGCAGCACGCATACCTTGGGTGAAGCTTTCTTT
TRBJ2-3	TRBV6-4	few	TRBD1	CASSDGTGGTDTQYF	TGTGCCAGCAGTGACGGGACAGGGGGCACAGATACGCAGTATTTT
TRBJ1-5	TRBV7-8	-	-	CASSLGVGVQPQHF	TGTGCCAGCAGCTTAGGAGTAGGGGTTCAGCCCCAGCATTTT
TRBJ2-2	TRBV27	-	TRBD2	CASSVLAGGTGELFF	TGTGCCAGCAGTGTACTAGCGGGGGGGACCGGGGAGCTGTTTTTT
TRBJ1-1	TRBV20-1	-	-	CSARGAGEAFF	TGCAGTGCTAGAGGGGCGGGTGAAGCTTTCTTT
TRBJ2-3	TRBV5-6	-	-	CASKGDTQYF	TGTGCCAGCAAAGGAGATACGCAGTATTTT
TRBJ2-3	TRBV10-3	-	-	CAISDGMRPSTDTQYF	TGTGCCATCAGTGACGGTATGCGACCTAGCACAGATACGCAGTATTTT
TRBJ1-2	TRBV5-1	-	-	CASSQQNNYGYTF	TGCGCCAGCAGCCAGCAGAATAACTATGGCTACACCTTC
TRBJ1-1	TRBV27	-	-	CASSLHGQVKNTEAFF	TGTGCCAGCAGTTTACACGGACAAGTAAAGAACACTGAAGCTTTCTTT
TRBJ2-1	TRBV10-3	few	TRBD2	CAISESLAGEQFF	TGTGCCATCAGTGAGTCACTAGCGGGGGAACAGTTCTTC
TRBJ1-1	TRBV27	-	-	CASKANTEAFF	TGTGCCAGCAAAGCGAACACTGAAGCTTTCTTT
TRBJ2-7	TRBV4-3	-	TRBD1	CASSPGRTGTYEQYF	TGCGCCAGCAGCCCCGGTCGGACAGGAACCTACGAGCAGTACTTC
TRBJ2-1	TRBV7-9	-	-	CASGSFSNEQFF	TGTGCCAGCGGGTCATTTTCCAATGAGCAGTTCTTC
TRBJ2-7	TRBV5-7	-	TRBD1	CASSLPGQESSYEQYF	TGTGCCAGCAGCTTACCCGGACAGGAGAGCTCCTACGAGCAGTACTTC
TRBJ2-1	TRBV15	-	-	CATSRARDYNEQFF	TGTGCCACCAGCAGGGCTCGGGACTACAATGAGCAGTTCTTC